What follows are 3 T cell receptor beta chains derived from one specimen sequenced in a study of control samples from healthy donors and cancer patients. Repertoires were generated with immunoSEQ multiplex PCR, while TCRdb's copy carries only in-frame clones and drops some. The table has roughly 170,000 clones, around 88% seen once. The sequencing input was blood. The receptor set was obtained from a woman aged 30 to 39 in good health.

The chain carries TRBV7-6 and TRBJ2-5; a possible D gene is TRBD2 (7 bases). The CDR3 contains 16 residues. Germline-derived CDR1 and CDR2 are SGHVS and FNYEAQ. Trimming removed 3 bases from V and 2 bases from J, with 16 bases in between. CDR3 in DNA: TGTGCCAGCAGCTTTCTCTCCGGGGGGCCACAAGAGACCCAGTACTTC. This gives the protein CASSFLSGGPQETQYF.

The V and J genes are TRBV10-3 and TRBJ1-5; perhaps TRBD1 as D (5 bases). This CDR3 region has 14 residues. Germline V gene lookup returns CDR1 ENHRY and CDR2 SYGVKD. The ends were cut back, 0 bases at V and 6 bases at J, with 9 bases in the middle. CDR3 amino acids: CAISESTQGQPQHF. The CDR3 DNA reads TGTGCCATCAGTGAGTCCACCCAGGGTCAGCCCCAGCATTTT.

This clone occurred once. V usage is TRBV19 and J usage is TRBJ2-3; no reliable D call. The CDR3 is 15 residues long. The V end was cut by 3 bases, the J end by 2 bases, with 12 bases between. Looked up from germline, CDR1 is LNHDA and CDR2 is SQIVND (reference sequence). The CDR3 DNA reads TGTGCCAGTAGTATCAACGGCGAGATCACAGATACGCAGTATTTT. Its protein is CASSINGEITDTQYF.